The 10 T cell receptor beta chains listed next were all sequenced from one sample in a study of long-term antiretroviral therapy in people with HIV. immunoSEQ v3.0 was run at survey level. Profiled with immunoSEQ multiplex PCR; TCRdb holds only in-frame clones, not every one. Of 20,000 to 25,000 clones listed, about 76% are singletons. The sample in question was unsorted PBMCs, obtained 0.1 years before starting antiretroviral therapy. The receptors here all came from a man aged 40-50 years with HIV.

This clone was counted between two and nine times. The chain uses TRBV2 and TRBJ1-5; D unresolved. The V end lost 6 bases, the J end lost 4 bases, and 16 bases lay between the germline ends. Germline lookup yields CDR1 SNHLY and CDR2 FYNNEI. This CDR3 has 15 residues. As DNA, the CDR3 is TGTGCCAGCAGCCCAGGTTTTCGGTCGAATCAGCCCCAGCATTTT. Translating it yields CASSPGFRSNQPQHF.

This chain connects TRBV5-1 to TRBJ2-7; TRBD2 is a possible D gene (5 bases). CDR3 size: 16 residues. The ends were cut back, 4 bases at V and 5 bases at J, with 22 bases in the middle. Germline V gene data show CDR1 as SGHRS and CDR2 as YFSETQ. The CDR3 coding sequence is TGCGCCAGCAGCCCGAGGGCAAACCCTCTGTGGAACGAGCAGTACTTC. Its translation: CASSPRANPLWNEQYF.

CDR3 amino acids: CASSLGQGSSNQPQHF. CDR3 nucleotide sequence: TGTGCCAGCAGCTTAGGACAGGGATCTAGCAATCAGCCCCAGCATTTT. This chain links TRBV11-2 with TRBJ1-5; TRBD1 matches 7 bases. V lost 1 base to trimming and J lost 0 bases; unmatched junction nucleotides: 3. The CDR3 loop spans 16 amino acids. Germline V gives CDR1 SGHAT, CDR2 FQNNGV.

The V gene is TRBV5-5, the J gene TRBJ2-1, with 14 bases matching TRBD2. This CDR3 region has 16 residues. Germline lookup yields CDR1 SGHKS and CDR2 YYEKEE (reference sequence). V shed 0 bases and J 9 bases; nucleotides not matched to a gene: 5. CDR3 in DNA: TGTGCCAGCAGCTTGGGTTCGACTAGCGGGAGGGTTGAGCAGTTCTTC. As protein: CASSLGSTSGRVEQFF.

V and J are TRBV6-1 and TRBJ1-1; 10 positions match TRBD1. Germline V gene lookup returns CDR1 MNHNS and CDR2 SASEGT. The CDR3 has 15 amino acids. Unmatched junction bases numbered 9, after V lost 7 bases and J lost 4 bases. CDR3 sequence (DNA): TGTGCCAGCACACTAGGGGGGACAGGGGTCACTGAAGCTTTCTTT. Protein sequence: CASTLGGTGVTEAFF.

This rearrangement joins TRBV5-5 to TRBJ2-7; D may correspond to TRBD1 or TRBD2 (6 bases each). CDR3 length: 14 residues. Germline V lookup: CDR1 SGHKS, CDR2 YYEKEE (reference sequence). V lost 5 bases to trimming and J lost 2 bases, with 14 bases between them. The CDR3 protein is CASSKGGPPYEQYF. Here the CDR3 DNA reads TGTGCCAGCAGTAAGGGGGGCCCACCCTACGAGCAGTACTTC.

V is TRBV5-6 and J is TRBJ2-1; the D gene could be TRBD1 or TRBD2 (5 bases each). Trimming pared 2 bases from V and 2 bases from J, leaving 11 bases between. The CDR3 is 15 residues long. Germline lookup yields CDR1 SGHDT and CDR2 YYEEEE. CDR3 in amino acids: CASSFRGEPYNEQFF. For the CDR3, the DNA is TGTGCCAGCAGCTTTCGAGGGGAACCCTACAATGAGCAGTTCTTC.

V is TRBV19 and J is TRBJ2-2; D is possibly TRBD1 or TRBD2 (5 bases each). Germline loops: CDR1 LNHDA, CDR2 SQIVND (reference sequence). Trimming took 2 bases from V and 5 from J, leaving 15 bases between them. This CDR3 is built from 16 residues. The CDR3 reads CASSITSGRGTGELFF. The CDR3 DNA reads TGTGCCAGTAGTATAACGTCGGGGCGCGGGACCGGGGAGCTGTTTTTT. Looking up the rest from reference TRBV19 and TRBJ2-2 gives the full variable domain: DGGITQSPKYLFRKEGQNVTLSCEQNLNHDAMYWYRQDPGQGLRLIYYSQIVNDFQKGDIAEGYSVSREKKESFPLTVTSAQKNPTAFYLCASSITSGRGTGELFFGEGSRLTVL.

This clone was observed a handful of times. J is TRBJ2-7 and V is TRBV2; either TRBD1 or TRBD2 may fit D (5 bases each). CDR1 and CDR2 (germline): SNHLY, FYNNEI. V was clipped by 6 bases and J by 5 bases, with 11 bases between them. CDR3 length: 12 amino acids. The CDR3 coding sequence is TGTGCCAGCAGGAGACAGACTAACGAGCAGTACTTC. Translated: CASRRQTNEQYF.

The rearrangement joins TRBV14 to TRBJ1-5; D is uncertain. The germline CDR1 and CDR2 sequences are SGHDN and FVKESK. Deletions cut 2 bases from V and 5 bases from J, with 16 bases between. This CDR3 spans 16 amino acids. CDR3: CASSQISSRAHQPQHF. CDR3 sequence (DNA): TGTGCCAGCAGCCAAATATCGTCAAGGGCCCATCAGCCCCAGCATTTT.